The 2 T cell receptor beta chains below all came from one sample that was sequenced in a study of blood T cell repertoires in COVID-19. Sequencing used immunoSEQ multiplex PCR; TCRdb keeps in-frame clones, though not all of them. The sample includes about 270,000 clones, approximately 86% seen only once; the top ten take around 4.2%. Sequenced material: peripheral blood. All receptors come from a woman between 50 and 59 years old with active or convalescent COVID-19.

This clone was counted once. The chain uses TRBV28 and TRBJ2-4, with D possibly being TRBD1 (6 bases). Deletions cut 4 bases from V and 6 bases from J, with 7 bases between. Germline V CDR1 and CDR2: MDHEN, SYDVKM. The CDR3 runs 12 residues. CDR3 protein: CASSSQGNIQYF. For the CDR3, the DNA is TGTGCCAGCAGTTCACAGGGAAACATTCAGTACTTC.

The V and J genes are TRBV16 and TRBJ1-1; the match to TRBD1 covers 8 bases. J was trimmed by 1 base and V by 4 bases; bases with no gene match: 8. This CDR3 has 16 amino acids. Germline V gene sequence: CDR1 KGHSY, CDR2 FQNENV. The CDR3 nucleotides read TGTGCCAGCAGCCCGTACGAAGACAGGGGGAACACTGAAGCTTTCTTT. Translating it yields CASSPYEDRGNTEAFF. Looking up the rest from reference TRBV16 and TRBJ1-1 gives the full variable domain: GEEVAQTPKHLVRGEGQKAKLYCAPIKGHSYVFWYQQVLKNEFKFLISFQNENVFDETGMPKERFSAKCLPNSPCSLEIQATKLEDSAVYFCASSPYEDRGNTEAFFGQGTRLTVV.